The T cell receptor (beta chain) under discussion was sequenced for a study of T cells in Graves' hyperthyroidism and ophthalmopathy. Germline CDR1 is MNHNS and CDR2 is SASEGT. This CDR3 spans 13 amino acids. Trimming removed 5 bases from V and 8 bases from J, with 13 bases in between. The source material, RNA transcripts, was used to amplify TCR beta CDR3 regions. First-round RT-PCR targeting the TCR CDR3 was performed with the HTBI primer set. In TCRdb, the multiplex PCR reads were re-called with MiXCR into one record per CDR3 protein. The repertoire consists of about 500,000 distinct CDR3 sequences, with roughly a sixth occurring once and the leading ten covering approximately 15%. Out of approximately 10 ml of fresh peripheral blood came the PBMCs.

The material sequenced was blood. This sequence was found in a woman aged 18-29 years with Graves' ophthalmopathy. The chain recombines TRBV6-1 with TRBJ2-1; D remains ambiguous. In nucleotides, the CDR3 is TGTGCCAGCAGTAACGATAGAATAGATGAGCAGTTCTTC. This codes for CASSNDRIDEQFF.